These T cell receptor beta chains were read from a single sample in a study of spatial heterogeneity in lung cancer. One entry per CDR3 protein, called by TCRdb with MiXCR from the 5' RACE reads. The sample has 18,000 or so distinct CDR3 sequences, about 6% seen once. The specimen was lung tumor tissue, collected at surgery. These receptors came from a female donor with early-stage non-small cell lung cancer. Both conserved end residues are part of each CDR3. Each record gives: V gene, J gene, clone size, D gene, CDR3 DNA, CDR3 protein. A D gene is named only where the DNA matches it firmly. Rows give clone size only sometimes, using once, few, many, or a class for an expanded clone.

V gene: TRBV27; J gene: TRBJ2-7; clone size: medium-sized; D gene: NA; CDR3 DNA: TGTGCCAGCATGGGGGGGCTTAACGAGCAGTACTTC; CDR3 protein: CASMGGLNEQYF
V gene: TRBV29-1; J gene: TRBJ2-5; clone size: many; D gene: NA; CDR3 DNA: TGCAGTAAAAAGGGGGAGGGCCAAGAGACCCAGTACTTC; CDR3 protein: CSKKGEGQETQYF
V gene: TRBV20-1; J gene: TRBJ1-4; clone size: many; D gene: TRBD1; CDR3 DNA: TGCAGTGCCACCCGGGACAGGGATAAGTATGAAAAACTGTTTTTT; CDR3 protein: CSATRDRDKYEKLFF
V gene: TRBV29-1; J gene: TRBJ2-1; clone size: many; D gene: NA; CDR3 DNA: TGCAGCGTTGAAACTACCTACAATGAGCAGTTCTTC; CDR3 protein: CSVETTYNEQFF
V gene: TRBV6-6; J gene: TRBJ2-7; clone size: many; D gene: NA; CDR3 DNA: TGTGCCAGCAGCCACAGGATCTACGAGCAGTACTTC; CDR3 protein: CASSHRIYEQYF
V gene: TRBV25-1; J gene: TRBJ1-5; clone size: many; D gene: TRBD1; CDR3 DNA: TGTGCCAGCAGTGCACCGGGACAGGGCGATCAGCCCCAGCATTTT; CDR3 protein: CASSAPGQGDQPQHF
V gene: TRBV4-1; J gene: TRBJ2-5; clone size: many; D gene: TRBD2; CDR3 DNA: TGCGCCAGCAGCCAGACCGGGACTAGCCGGGAGACCCAGTACTTC; CDR3 protein: CASSQTGTSRETQYF
V gene: TRBV12-3/TRBV12-4; J gene: TRBJ1-1; clone size: few; D gene: NA; CDR3 DNA: TGTGCCAGCAGTTACAGAGACACTGAAGCTTTCTTT; CDR3 protein: CASSYRDTEAFF
V gene: TRBV5-1; J gene: TRBJ2-3; clone size: NA; D gene: NA; CDR3 DNA: TGCGCCAGCAGCTTGGTAGCAGATACGCAGTATTTT; CDR3 protein: CASSLVADTQYF
V gene: TRBV20-1; J gene: TRBJ2-7; clone size: many; D gene: TRBD2; CDR3 DNA: TGCAGTGCTAGTACTAGCGGGAGGGTCGAGCAGTACTTC; CDR3 protein: CSASTSGRVEQYF
V gene: TRBV5-1; J gene: TRBJ2-1; clone size: many; D gene: NA; CDR3 DNA: TGCGCCACTACCCGCGGGGGCGAGGTGAATGAGCAGTTCTTC; CDR3 protein: CATTRGGEVNEQFF
V gene: TRBV7-9; J gene: TRBJ1-5; clone size: medium-sized; D gene: NA; CDR3 DNA: TGTGCCAGCAGCTCCACAACTCAGCCCCAGCATTTT; CDR3 protein: CASSSTTQPQHF
V gene: TRBV6-1; J gene: TRBJ2-5; clone size: few; D gene: TRBD2; CDR3 DNA: TGTGCCAGCAGGCCCGGGACTAGCGGGATCGAAGGGCAAGAGACCCAGTACTTC; CDR3 protein: CASRPGTSGIEGQETQYF
V gene: TRBV2; J gene: TRBJ2-3; clone size: many; D gene: TRBD2; CDR3 DNA: TGTGCCAGCAATTGGGGACTAGCGGGAGGGGCAGATACGCAGTATTTT; CDR3 protein: CASNWGLAGGADTQYF
V gene: TRBV7-2; J gene: TRBJ2-5; clone size: many; D gene: TRBD2; CDR3 DNA: TGTGCCAGCAGACTAGGGACTAGCGGGAGCGAGACCCAGTACTTC; CDR3 protein: CASRLGTSGSETQYF
V gene: TRBV7-9; J gene: TRBJ1-1; clone size: many; D gene: NA; CDR3 DNA: TGTGCCAGCAGCACCGCGGGTAGTGGCACTGAAGCTTTCTTT; CDR3 protein: CASSTAGSGTEAFF
V gene: TRBV11-2; J gene: TRBJ2-7; clone size: many; D gene: TRBD1; CDR3 DNA: TGTGCCAGCCGAGAGTGGGGCAGGGGGTTAGGCAACGAGCAGTACTTC; CDR3 protein: CASREWGRGLGNEQYF
V gene: TRBV6-5; J gene: TRBJ1-5; clone size: many; D gene: NA; CDR3 DNA: TGTGCCAGCAGTTACTCGAGGAGCAATCAGCCCCAGCATTTT; CDR3 protein: CASSYSRSNQPQHF
V gene: TRBV29-1; J gene: TRBJ2-5; clone size: many; D gene: NA; CDR3 DNA: TGCAGCGAGAAGAGGTCCGACCAAGAGACCCAGTACTTC; CDR3 protein: CSEKRSDQETQYF
V gene: TRBV10-3; J gene: TRBJ2-1; clone size: medium-sized; D gene: TRBD2; CDR3 DNA: TGTGCCACGGCAACTAGCGGCTCCTACAATGAGCAGTTCTTC; CDR3 protein: CATATSGSYNEQFF
V gene: TRBV27; J gene: TRBJ1-1; clone size: few; D gene: NA; CDR3 DNA: TGTGCCAGCAGTTTAATTGCGGGGCAGGGCAATGCTTTCTTT; CDR3 protein: CASSLIAGQGNAFF
V gene: TRBV28; J gene: TRBJ1-5; clone size: many; D gene: NA; CDR3 DNA: TGTGCCAGCAGCTACTCCACCGCGGGACAGCCCCAGCATTTT; CDR3 protein: CASSYSTAGQPQHF
V gene: TRBV5-4; J gene: TRBJ2-1; clone size: many; D gene: NA; CDR3 DNA: TGTGCCAGCAGCTGGGGCGGCCCAGGGGCACACAATGAGCAGTTCTTC; CDR3 protein: CASSWGGPGAHNEQFF
V gene: TRBV7-8; J gene: TRBJ2-1; clone size: many; D gene: NA; CDR3 DNA: TGTGCCAGCAGCTCAAGGGTACCGGGCTCCGGACAGTTCTTC; CDR3 protein: CASSSRVPGSGQFF
V gene: TRBV27; J gene: TRBJ1-1; clone size: many; D gene: TRBD1; CDR3 DNA: TGTGCCAGCAGAAGACAGGGGGCCTCGGGGGAAACTGAAGCTTTCTTT; CDR3 protein: CASRRQGASGETEAFF
V gene: TRBV5-1; J gene: TRBJ2-5; clone size: NA; D gene: NA; CDR3 DNA: TGCGCCAGCAGCTTGAGGGGGGCAGGTGAGACCCAGTACTTC; CDR3 protein: CASSLRGAGETQYF
V gene: TRBV4-1; J gene: TRBJ1-5; clone size: medium-sized; D gene: NA; CDR3 DNA: TGCGCCAGCAGCCAAGATGGACGGGATCAGCCCCAGCATTTT; CDR3 protein: CASSQDGRDQPQHF
V gene: TRBV20-1; J gene: TRBJ1-6; clone size: many; D gene: NA; CDR3 DNA: TGCAGTGCTAGAGATAGGGCGAGATCCTCCTATAATTCACCCCTCCACTTT; CDR3 protein: CSARDRARSSYNSPLHF
V gene: TRBV9; J gene: TRBJ2-1; clone size: many; D gene: TRBD2; CDR3 DNA: TGTGCCAGCAGCGTCGGACTAGCGGGAGGTTTGTTCTTC; CDR3 protein: CASSVGLAGGLFF
V gene: TRBV30; J gene: TRBJ2-7; clone size: many; D gene: TRBD1; CDR3 DNA: TGTGCCTGGAGACCTACCGGGACAGGGGGAGGCGAGCAGTACTTC; CDR3 protein: CAWRPTGTGGGEQYF
V gene: TRBV20-1; J gene: TRBJ2-7; clone size: many; D gene: NA; CDR3 DNA: TGCAGTGCCCCCAGCACGCGGGGACCGGAGTCCTACGAGCAGTACTTC; CDR3 protein: CSAPSTRGPESYEQYF
V gene: TRBV15; J gene: TRBJ2-7; clone size: medium-sized; D gene: NA; CDR3 DNA: TGTGCCACCAGCAGAGACAGCTACTCCTACGAGCAGTACTTC; CDR3 protein: CATSRDSYSYEQYF
V gene: TRBV27; J gene: TRBJ2-7; clone size: many; D gene: TRBD2; CDR3 DNA: TGTGCCAGCAGGGGGACTAGCGGGAAGGAAATCTACGAGCAGTACTTC; CDR3 protein: CASRGTSGKEIYEQYF
V gene: TRBV28; J gene: TRBJ2-1; clone size: many; D gene: NA; CDR3 DNA: TGTGCCAGCAGTTTATTGGTCGATTACAATGAGCAGTTCTTC; CDR3 protein: CASSLLVDYNEQFF
V gene: TRBV23-1; J gene: TRBJ2-1; clone size: many; D gene: TRBD2; CDR3 DNA: TGCGCCAGCAGTCCAGGACTAGCGAGTAATGAGCAGTTCTTC; CDR3 protein: CASSPGLASNEQFF
V gene: TRBV2; J gene: TRBJ1-6; clone size: many; D gene: TRBD1; CDR3 DNA: TGTGCCAGCAAAGACAGGGGAAGTTCACCCCTCCACTTT; CDR3 protein: CASKDRGSSPLHF
V gene: TRBV7-9; J gene: TRBJ2-3; clone size: many; D gene: TRBD1; CDR3 DNA: TGTGCCAGCAGCTCCCCCCGGACAGGGGATTCAGATACGCAGTATTTT; CDR3 protein: CASSSPRTGDSDTQYF
V gene: TRBV7-6; J gene: TRBJ2-1; clone size: many; D gene: TRBD2; CDR3 DNA: TGTGCCAGCAGCTTGAGGGGGACTAGCGGCCAAATGTACTACAACAATGAGCAGTTCTTC; CDR3 protein: CASSLRGTSGQMYYNNEQFF
V gene: TRBV5-1; J gene: TRBJ2-3; clone size: many; D gene: NA; CDR3 DNA: TGCGCCAGCAGCTTTGGAGATACGCAGTATTTT; CDR3 protein: CASSFGDTQYF
V gene: TRBV6-1; J gene: TRBJ1-1; clone size: many; D gene: NA; CDR3 DNA: TGTGCCAGCAGTGAAAGGACCCAGAACACTGAAGCTTTCTTT; CDR3 protein: CASSERTQNTEAFF
V gene: TRBV7-8; J gene: TRBJ2-7; clone size: many; D gene: NA; CDR3 DNA: TGTGCCAGCAGCCCCTTGAGGGCCGCAGGGAAAAGCGAGCAGTACTTC; CDR3 protein: CASSPLRAAGKSEQYF
V gene: TRBV13; J gene: TRBJ2-7; clone size: many; D gene: NA; CDR3 DNA: TGTGCCAGCAGCACCCGGGGTAAGGGCGAGCAGTACTTC; CDR3 protein: CASSTRGKGEQYF
V gene: TRBV5-5; J gene: TRBJ2-3; clone size: many; D gene: TRBD2; CDR3 DNA: TGTGCCAGCAGCTTGGAACTAGCGGCCACAGATACGCAGTATTTT; CDR3 protein: CASSLELAATDTQYF
V gene: TRBV29-1; J gene: TRBJ2-3; clone size: many; D gene: TRBD2; CDR3 DNA: TGCAGCGTTCAGACTAGCGGGGGAGGAAATACGCAGTATTTT; CDR3 protein: CSVQTSGGGNTQYF
V gene: TRBV9; J gene: TRBJ1-1; clone size: medium-sized; D gene: NA; CDR3 DNA: TGTGCCAGCAGCTACAAGGGGGAAAACACTGAAGCTTTCTTT; CDR3 protein: CASSYKGENTEAFF
V gene: TRBV7-9; J gene: TRBJ1-1; clone size: NA; D gene: NA; CDR3 DNA: TGTGCCAGCAGCTCCTGGGGCATAAACACTGAAGCTTTCTTT; CDR3 protein: CASSSWGINTEAFF
V gene: TRBV3-1; J gene: TRBJ2-7; clone size: many; D gene: TRBD2; CDR3 DNA: TGTGCCAGCAGCCAATGGGGGGGCGAGCAGTACTTC; CDR3 protein: CASSQWGGEQYF
V gene: TRBV5-1; J gene: TRBJ2-3; clone size: NA; D gene: TRBD1; CDR3 DNA: TGCGCCAGCAGCTTGCCCGGGACAGCTAAGACAGATACGCAGTATTTT; CDR3 protein: CASSLPGTAKTDTQYF
V gene: TRBV20-1; J gene: TRBJ2-1; clone size: many; D gene: TRBD2; CDR3 DNA: TGCAGTGCTAGACCCACTAGCGGGAGATACAATGAGCAGTTCTTC; CDR3 protein: CSARPTSGRYNEQFF
V gene: TRBV6-2/TRBV6-3; J gene: TRBJ2-3; clone size: medium-sized; D gene: TRBD2; CDR3 DNA: TGTGCCAGCTCTATACTAGCGGGAGTCTACCGCCCGCCGCAGTATTTT; CDR3 protein: CASSILAGVYRPPQYF